This is a list of T cell receptor beta chains from one sample in a study of blood T cell repertoires in COVID-19. Produced via immunoSEQ multiplex PCR; TCRdb's table is partial and in-frame only. The data contain about 40,000 clones, approximately 85% of them singletons. Material for sequencing was peripheral blood. The receptors originated from a human donor in a cohort sampled during active COVID-19. Both conserved end residues are trimmed from each CDR3. Fields, in order: V gene, CDR3 length, J gene, CDR3 protein.

>TRBV5-6|12|TRBJ1-2
ASSLKGNSMGYT
>TRBV5-1|14|TRBJ2-5
ATTTSGGVGQETQY
>TRBV2|11|TRBJ2-5
ASTPDSQETQY
>TRBV1|15|TRBJ2-7
TSSQDREASSTYEQY
>TRBV5-1|14|TRBJ1-5
ASSLGGGDGNQPQH
>TRBV18|13|TRBJ2-4
ASSPKPGAKNIQY
>TRBV29-1|13|TRBJ1-2
SVRTRDRVNYGYT
>TRBV9|12|TRBJ1-2
ASSVDGGEYGYT
>TRBV6-6|9|TRBJ1-2
ASSTVGGYT
>TRBV19|12|TRBJ2-7
ASSSGGSFDEQY
>TRBV29-1|13|TRBJ2-5
STSGTGGLRETQY
>TRBV18|13|TRBJ2-1
ASSPPGQAYNEQF
>TRBV2|12|TRBJ2-1
ASREGLAGAEQF
>TRBV4-2|14|TRBJ2-1
ASSQVPGTGGDEQF
>TRBV27|11|TRBJ1-5
ASSGGADQPQH
>TRBV2|13|TRBJ2-5
ASSDFGQSGETQY
>TRBV5-1|10|TRBJ2-1
ASSREYNEQF